The following is a TCR beta chain sequence with its context. Its antigen is currently unknown. The data derive from a study of shared clonotypes between healthy human individuals. Study overall: Samples came from a couple of female and three male donors aged 18 to 49.

General study results and limits: The expectation was that sequencing depth would affect clonotype sharing among donors.

In the sorted-subset replicate PCRs, 150 to 200 ng DNA, 25,000 to 35,000 T cell genomes, was used. Data came from immunoSEQ multiplex PCR; TCRdb stores just in-frame clones and leaves some out. The sample lists about 2.2 million clones, 85% to 95% occurring once. CD45RO negativity and positive selection for CCR7 defined naive CD8 cells, a population that excluded terminally differentiated effector memory CD45RA+ cells. Donors, healthy HIV-negative adults, lacked recent acute infections or vaccinations. The material sequenced was naive CD8+ T cells from PBMCs. This clonotype was sampled from a man younger than 35 in good health. Some clones in this sample may be carry-over from other donors' samples.

The CDR3: CASSLGVADEQYF. The CDR3 DNA reads TGTGCCAGCAGCTTAGGGGTGGCGGACGAGCAGTACTTC. The chain recombines TRBV7-6 with TRBJ2-7; no clear D gene. V lost 1 base and J 5 bases, leaving 9 bases between the germline ends. Germline lookup yields CDR1 SGHVS and CDR2 FNYEAQ. The length of the CDR3 is 13 residues.